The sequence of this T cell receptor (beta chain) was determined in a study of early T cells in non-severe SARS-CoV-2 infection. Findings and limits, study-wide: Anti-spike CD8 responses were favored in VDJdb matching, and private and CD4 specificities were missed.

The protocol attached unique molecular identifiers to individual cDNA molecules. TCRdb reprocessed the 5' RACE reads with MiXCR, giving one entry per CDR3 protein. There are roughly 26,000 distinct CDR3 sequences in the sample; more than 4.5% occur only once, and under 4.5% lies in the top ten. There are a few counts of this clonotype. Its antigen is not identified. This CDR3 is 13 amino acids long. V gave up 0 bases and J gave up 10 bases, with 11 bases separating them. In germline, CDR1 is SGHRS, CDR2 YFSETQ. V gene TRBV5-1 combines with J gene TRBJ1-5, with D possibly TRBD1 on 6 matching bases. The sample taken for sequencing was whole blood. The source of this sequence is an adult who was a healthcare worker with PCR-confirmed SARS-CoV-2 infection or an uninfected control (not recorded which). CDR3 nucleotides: TGCGCCAGCAGCTTGGCGGGACACCATCCCCAGCATTTT. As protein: CASSLAGHHPQHF.